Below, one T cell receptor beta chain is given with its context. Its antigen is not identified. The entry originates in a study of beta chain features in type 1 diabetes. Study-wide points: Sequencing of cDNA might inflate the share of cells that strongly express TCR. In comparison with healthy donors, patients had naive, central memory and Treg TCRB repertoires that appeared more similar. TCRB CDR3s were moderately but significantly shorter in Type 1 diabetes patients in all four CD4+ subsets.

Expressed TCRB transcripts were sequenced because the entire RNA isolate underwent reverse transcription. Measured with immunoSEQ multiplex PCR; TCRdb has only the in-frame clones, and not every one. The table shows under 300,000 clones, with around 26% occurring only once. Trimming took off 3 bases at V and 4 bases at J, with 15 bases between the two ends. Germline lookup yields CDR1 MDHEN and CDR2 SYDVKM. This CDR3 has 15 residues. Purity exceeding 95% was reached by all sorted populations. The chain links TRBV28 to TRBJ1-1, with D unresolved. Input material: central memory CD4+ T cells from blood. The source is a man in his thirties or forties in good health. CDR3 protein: CASSLSTLSGTEAFF. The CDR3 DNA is TGTGCCAGCAGTTTGTCGACACTTTCGGGCACTGAAGCTTTCTTT. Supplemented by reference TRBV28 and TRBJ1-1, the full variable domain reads DVKVTQSSRYLVKRTGEKVFLECVQDMDHENMFWYRQDPGLGLRLIYFSYDVKMKEKGDIPEGYSVSREKKERFSLILESASTNQTSMYLCASSLSTLSGTEAFFGQGTRLTVV.